This T cell receptor beta chain was sequenced during a study of radiation and T cells in renal cell carcinoma. Time point specified: blood 2 weeks post-SBRT. Documented treatment: 15 Gy SBRT to primary tumor, nephrectomy 4 weeks later. Sequencing used immunoSEQ multiplex PCR; TCRdb keeps in-frame clones, though not all of them. The sample lists approximately 61,000 clones; roughly four fifths were seen once. The V and J ends lost 4 bases and 1 base respectively, with 8 bases between them. Germline CDR1 reads SGHRS; CDR2 reads YFSETQ. CDR3 length: 13 amino acids. The chain links TRBV5-1 to TRBJ2-5; D not resolved. Sequences were derived from blood, sampled from a patient whose treatment included radiotherapy and nephrectomy. The receptor comes from a man in his sixties with renal cell carcinoma. CDR3 DNA: TGCGCCAGCAGCGCCGAGGCCCAAGAGACCCAGTACTTC. Encoded protein: CASSAEAQETQYF.